The rows below give T cell receptor beta chains drawn from one sample of a study of T-cell memory formation after mild COVID-19. One entry per CDR3 protein results from TCRdb running MiXCR on the 5' RACE reads. There are around 200,000 distinct CDR3 sequences in the sample; around 27% occur only once, and approximately 10% lies in the top ten. The sequencing input was PBMCs or a T cell subset sorted from them (not recorded which). The origin of the receptors is an adult woman who had mild COVID-19 (a few samples of this study predate the infection). Cell type and time point are not known. CDR3s include the opening cysteine and the closing phenylalanine or tryptophan. A D gene is named only where the DNA matches it firmly. Clone sizes are given selectively: once, few, many, or a class where the clone is expanded.

v_gene,j_gene,d_gene,abundance,CDR3aa,CDR3nt
TRBV24-1,TRBJ1-2,NA,NA,CATSDFGWFGYTF,TGTGCCACCAGTGATTTCGGTTGGTTCGGCTACACCTTC
TRBV11-2,TRBJ1-2,NA,few,CASSLVRSNYGYTF,TGTGCCAGCAGCTTAGTCCGATCTAACTATGGCTACACCTTC
TRBV27,TRBJ1-1,NA,NA,CASSLLMGNTEAFF,TGTGCCAGCAGTTTGCTAATGGGTAACACTGAAGCTTTCTTT
TRBV20-1,TRBJ2-1,NA,NA,CSAKPGFEQFF,TGCAGTGCCAAGCCGGGGTTTGAGCAGTTCTTC
TRBV2,TRBJ2-2,TRBD1,NA,CASSDLSRTGTGELFF,TGTGCCAGCAGTGACCTGTCCAGGACAGGGACCGGGGAGCTGTTTTTT
TRBV24-1,TRBJ2-2,TRBD1,few,CATSDRQGISTTGELFF,TGTGCCACCAGTGACCGACAGGGTATCTCGACCACCGGGGAGCTGTTTTTT
TRBV10-3,TRBJ1-1,NA,few,CAIGLTGTEAFF,TGTGCCATTGGATTAACCGGAACTGAAGCTTTCTTT
TRBV6-1,TRBJ2-1,NA,NA,CASSAGPNNEQFF,TGTGCCAGCAGCGCAGGGCCAAACAATGAGCAGTTCTTC
TRBV9,TRBJ2-3,TRBD2,NA,CASSTSGTGADTQYF,TGTGCCAGCAGTACTAGCGGGACTGGCGCAGATACGCAGTATTTT
TRBV19,TRBJ1-2,TRBD1,few,CASSPGQPPYGYTF,TGTGCCAGTAGTCCGGGACAGCCCCCTTATGGCTACACCTTC
TRBV7-9,TRBJ2-6,TRBD1,NA,CASSPRDRGYPGGANVLTF,TGTGCCAGCAGCCCCCGGGACAGGGGATATCCTGGGGGGGCCAACGTCCTGACTTTC